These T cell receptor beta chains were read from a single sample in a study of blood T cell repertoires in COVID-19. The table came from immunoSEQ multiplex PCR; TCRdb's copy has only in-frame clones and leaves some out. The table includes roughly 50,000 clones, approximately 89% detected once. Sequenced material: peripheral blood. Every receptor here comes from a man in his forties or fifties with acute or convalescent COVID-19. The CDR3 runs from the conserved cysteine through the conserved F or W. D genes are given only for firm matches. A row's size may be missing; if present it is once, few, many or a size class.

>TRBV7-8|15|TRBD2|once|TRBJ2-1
TGTGCCAGCAGAGGGCGGGAGGCGGCGGGTAATGAGCAGTTCTTC
CASRGREAAGNEQFF
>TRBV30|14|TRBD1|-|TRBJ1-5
TGTGCCTGGAGGGACGCAGGGGGGAATCAGCCCCAGCATTTT
CAWRDAGGNQPQHF
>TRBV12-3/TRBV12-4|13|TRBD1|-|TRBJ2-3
TGTGCCAGCAGTTACCAGGGGGCAGATACGCAGTATTTT
CASSYQGADTQYF
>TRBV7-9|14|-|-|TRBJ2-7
TGTGCCAGCAGCTTAACCCCAGGGTATCGATGGCAGTACTTC
CASSLTPGYRWQYF
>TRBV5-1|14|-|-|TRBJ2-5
TGCGCCAGCAGACGACAGGACAGCCAAGAGACCCAGTACTTC
CASRRQDSQETQYF
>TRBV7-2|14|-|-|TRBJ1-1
TGTGCCAGCAGCTTAGTTTTTGGTAGAAATGAAGCTTTCTTT
CASSLVFGRNEAFF
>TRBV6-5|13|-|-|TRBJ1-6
TGTGCCAGCAGGGACGACAGCTATTCACCCCTCCACTTT
CASRDDSYSPLHF
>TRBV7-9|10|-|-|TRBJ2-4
TGTGCCAGCGGGAGGAACATTCAGTACTTC
CASGRNIQYF
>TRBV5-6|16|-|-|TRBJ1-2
TGTGCCAGCAGCTTTCCCGCCCCCGGCGGGGTCTATGGCTACACCTTC
CASSFPAPGGVYGYTF
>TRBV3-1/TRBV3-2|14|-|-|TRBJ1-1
TGTGCCAGCAGCGCTGTATCTCGACAGGCTGAAGCTTTCTTT
CASSAVSRQAEAFF
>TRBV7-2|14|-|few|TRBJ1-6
TGTGCCAGCAGCTCCCGACAGGCCAATTCACCCCTCCACTTT
CASSSRQANSPLHF
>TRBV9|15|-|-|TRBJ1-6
TGTGCCAGCAGCGTAAGATCGGGCTATAATTCACCCCTCCACTTT
CASSVRSGYNSPLHF
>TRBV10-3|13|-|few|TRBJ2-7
TGTGCCATCACGTCAGTTGGGGGCCACGAGCAGTACTTC
CAITSVGGHEQYF
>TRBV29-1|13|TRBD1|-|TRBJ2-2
TGCAGCGTTGGACAGGGGGACACCGGGGAGCTGTTTTTT
CSVGQGDTGELFF
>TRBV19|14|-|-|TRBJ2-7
TGTGCCAGTAGTAGCGGTGTCCAGTACTACGAGCAGTACTTC
CASSSGVQYYEQYF
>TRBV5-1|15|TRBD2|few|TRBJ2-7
TGCGCCAGCAGCTTGGTGGTTAGCGGGAGCAACGAGCAGTACTTC
CASSLVVSGSNEQYF
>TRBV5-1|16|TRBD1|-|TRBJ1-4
TGCGCCAGCAGCCCCAGGACAGGGCATAATAATGAAAAACTGTTTTTT
CASSPRTGHNNEKLFF
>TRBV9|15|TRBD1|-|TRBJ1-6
TGTGCCAGCAGCGTTCAGGGGGCAGGTAATTCACCCCTCCACTTT
CASSVQGAGNSPLHF
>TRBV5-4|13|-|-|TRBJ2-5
TGTGCCAGCAGCTTCCTAGGCGAGGAGACCCAGTACTTC
CASSFLGEETQYF
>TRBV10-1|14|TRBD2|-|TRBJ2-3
TGCGCCAGCAGTGAGATCCTAGCGGGAGGGCCCCTGCATTTT
CASSEILAGGPLHF
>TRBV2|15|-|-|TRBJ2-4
TGTGCCAGCAGTGGGGGGCCACTAGCCAAAAACATTCAGTACTTC
CASSGGPLAKNIQYF
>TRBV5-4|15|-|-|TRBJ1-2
TGTGCCAGCAGCTTGGCCAGGGCGGGAGACTATGGCTACACCTTC
CASSLARAGDYGYTF
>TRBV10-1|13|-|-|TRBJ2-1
TGCGCCAGTCGGGGGAGCTCCTACAATGAGCAGTTCTTC
CASRGSSYNEQFF
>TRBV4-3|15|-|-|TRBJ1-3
TGCGCCAGCAGCCAAGATTCCGTCTCTGGAAACACCATATATTTT
CASSQDSVSGNTIYF
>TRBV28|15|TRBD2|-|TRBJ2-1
TGTGCCAGCAGTACTAGCGGGAGTAGCGACAATGAGCAGTTCTTC
CASSTSGSSDNEQFF
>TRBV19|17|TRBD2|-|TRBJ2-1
TGTGCCAGTAGTATAGGCCGAACTAGCGGGAGGTTCCGCGAGCAGTTCTTC
CASSIGRTSGRFREQFF
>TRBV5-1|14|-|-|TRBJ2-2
TGCGCCAGCAAAGACACAGGGAACACCGGGGAGCTGTTTTTT
CASKDTGNTGELFF
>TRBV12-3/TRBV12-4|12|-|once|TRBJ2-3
TGTGCCAGCAGTCCTAGCACAGATACGCAGTATTTT
CASSPSTDTQYF
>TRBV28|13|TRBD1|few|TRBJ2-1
TGTGCCAGCAGTTTACAGGGGGCTGGTGAGCAGTTCTTC
CASSLQGAGEQFF
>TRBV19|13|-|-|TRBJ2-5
TGTGCCAGTAGTAGGGGACTCCAAGAGACCCAGTACTTC
CASSRGLQETQYF
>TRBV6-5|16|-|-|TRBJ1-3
TGTGCCAGCAGTTACTCTCCGGGGAACGCTGGAAACACCATATATTTT
CASSYSPGNAGNTIYF
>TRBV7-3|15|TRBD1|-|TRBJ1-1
TGTGCCAGCAGCTTAGGCTCAGGGGGGAACACTGAAGCTTTCTTT
CASSLGSGGNTEAFF
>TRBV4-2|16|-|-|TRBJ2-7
TGTGCCAGCAGCCACGGCCAGGGGGGCAACGCCTACGAGCAGTACTTC
CASSHGQGGNAYEQYF
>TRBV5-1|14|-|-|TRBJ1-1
TGCGCCAGCAGCTTGAACCCAGACAGATCTGAAGCTTTCTTT
CASSLNPDRSEAFF
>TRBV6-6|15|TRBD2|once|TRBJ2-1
TGTGCCAGCAGTTACATAGCGGGTGTATATGATGAGCAGTTCTTC
CASSYIAGVYDEQFF
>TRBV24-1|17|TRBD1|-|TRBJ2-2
TGTGCCACCAGGGGATATTCGGGACAGGGAACGACCGGGGAGCTGTTTTTT
CATRGYSGQGTTGELFF
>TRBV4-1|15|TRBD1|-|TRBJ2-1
TGCGCCAGCAGCCAGGCCGACAGGGTGTGGGATGAGCAGTTCTTC
CASSQADRVWDEQFF
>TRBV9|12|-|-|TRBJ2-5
TGTGCCAGCAGCGTAGAGTACGGGACCCAGTACTTC
CASSVEYGTQYF
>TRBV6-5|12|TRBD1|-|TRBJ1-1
TGTGCCAGCAAAACAGGGGAGGTTGAAGCTTTCTTT
CASKTGEVEAFF
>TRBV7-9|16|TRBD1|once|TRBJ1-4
TGTGCCAGCAGCTCCCCGGACAGGGAGACTAATGAAAAACTGTTTTTT
CASSSPDRETNEKLFF
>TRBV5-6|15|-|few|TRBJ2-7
TGTGCCAGCAGCTCGGGACAAACTTACCCCTACGAGCAGTACTTC
CASSSGQTYPYEQYF
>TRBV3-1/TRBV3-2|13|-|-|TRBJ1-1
TGTGCCAGCGTAAGGACAGAAAACACTGAAGCTTTCTTT
CASVRTENTEAFF
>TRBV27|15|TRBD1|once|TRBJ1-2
TGTGCCAGTCGGACAGGGGGGACCGGCGTCTATGGCTACACCTTC
CASRTGGTGVYGYTF
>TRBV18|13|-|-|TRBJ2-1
TGTGCCAGCTCACTTGACAGCTACAATGAGCAGTTCTTC
CASSLDSYNEQFF
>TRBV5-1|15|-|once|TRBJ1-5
TGCGCCAGCAGCTTGGAGGGGAATAGCAATCAGCCCCAGCATTTT
CASSLEGNSNQPQHF
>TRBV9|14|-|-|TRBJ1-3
TGTGCCAGCAGCGGAGACATTTCTGGAAACACCATATATTTT
CASSGDISGNTIYF
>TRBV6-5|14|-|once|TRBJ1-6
TGTGCCAGCAGTTACTCCGACAAATCGGCACCCCTCCACTTT
CASSYSDKSAPLHF
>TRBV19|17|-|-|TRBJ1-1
TGTGCCAGTAGTATAGTTGGGAGCTACCACATGAACACTGAAGCTTTCTTT
CASSIVGSYHMNTEAFF
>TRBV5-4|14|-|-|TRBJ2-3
TGTGCCAGCAGCCCACGAACAGGGCAAGATACGCAGTATTTT
CASSPRTGQDTQYF
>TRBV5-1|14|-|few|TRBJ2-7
TGCGCCAGCAGCCGATACAGTACACTCTACGAGCAGTACTTC
CASSRYSTLYEQYF
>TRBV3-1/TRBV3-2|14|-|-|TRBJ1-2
TGTGCCAGCACCCCGAAGGGGGAAGACTATGGCTACACCTTC
CASTPKGEDYGYTF